This T cell receptor (beta chain) was captured in a study of technical replicates of blood from a handful of donors. The assay was immunoSEQ multiplex PCR, and TCRdb's table has in-frame clones only and misses some. The repertoire has over 50,000 clones, over 75% of them found once; the top ten carry about 5.2%. CDR1 MGHDK and CDR2 SYGVNS come from the germline V gene. The germline V and J ends were trimmed by 0 bases and 8 bases, with 13 bases remaining between them. The CDR3 loop spans 14 amino acids. This chain uses TRBV25-1 with TRBJ1-2, with no clear D. The material sequenced was PBMCs. The receptor's source is a human donor in good health. Some clones in this sample may be carry-over from other donors' samples. CDR3 DNA sequence: TGTGCCAGCAGTGAATATACGAGGAGCGAGGGCTACACCTTC. Translation gives CASSEYTRSEGYTF.